This note documents a single TCR beta chain sequence. Its antigen is not identified. This specimen comes from a study of T-cell reconstitution after alpha-beta-depleted transplantation in children. Molecular barcoding with unique molecular identifiers was used for the TCRbeta library. In TCRdb, the PCR reads were re-called with MiXCR into one record per CDR3 protein. Of 500,000 to 750,000 distinct CDR3 sequences in the sample, over 10% are singletons; the top ten hold approximately 2.1%. Study-level results: Some patients owed their high day-60 TCRbeta diversity to surviving recipient T cells and thymic progenitors. Several hundred expanded graft clones reportedly were the source of alpha-beta T cells about two months after transplant. It was newly produced T cells that mostly accounted for T-cell counts and diversity one year after transplant.

Germline assignment: CDR1 KGHSH and CDR2 LQKENI. With 2 bases removed from V and 2 bases from J, the gap between germline ends came to 16 bases. The CDR3 has 17 amino acids. Here the sequenced sample was PBMCs, mostly from graft donor cells, taken 360 days after TCRalphabeta/CD19-depleted stem cell transplant. The chain uses TRBV18 and TRBJ1-5, with D perhaps matching TRBD1 (5 bases). The receptor was derived from a male patient under 18 who had a stem cell transplant for acute myeloid leukemia, so the T cells may come from the graft donor. The CDR3 sequence: CASSPGRTGVGNQPQHF. The CDR3 DNA reads TGTGCCAGCTCACCAGGACGGACGGGGGTAGGCAATCAGCCCCAGCATTTT.